This TCR beta chain derives from a study of blood T cell repertoires in COVID-19. Study background: Samples representing acute and convalescent COVID-19 were sourced from the United States, Italy and Spain.

CDR3 length: 14 residues. The germline CDR1 and CDR2 sequences are SNHLY and FYNNEI. V lost 3 bases and J 4 bases, leaving 13 bases between the germline ends. The method was immunoSEQ multiplex PCR; TCRdb's version includes in-frame clones alone and lacks a portion of them. The profile shows 25,000 to 35,000 clones, 80% to 90% of them singletons. The rearrangement uses TRBV2 and TRBJ2-7, with D possibly TRBD1 on 6 matching bases. The clonotype originates from a human donor with active COVID-19. The donor label of this sample is uncertain. The sample comprised peripheral blood. CDR3 residues: CASSDGQGRYEQYF. The CDR3, as DNA: TGTGCCAGCAGTGACGGGCAGGGGCGGTACGAGCAGTACTTC.